Following are 11 T cell receptor beta chains from one sample sequenced in a study of shared clonotypes between healthy human individuals. Repertoires were generated with immunoSEQ multiplex PCR, while TCRdb's copy carries only in-frame clones and drops some. The sample consists of 1 million to 1.2 million clones, approximately 80% of them appearing once. The sequenced sample was memory CD4+ T cells from PBMCs. Subset: CD45RA-negative fraction. Receptors originate from a man between 18 and 29 years old in good health. Some clones in this sample may be carry-over from other donors' samples.

J is TRBJ1-3 and V is TRBV7-6, with D possibly TRBD1 on 5 matching bases. Germline V gene data show CDR1 as SGHVS and CDR2 as FNYEAQ. The length of the CDR3 is 15 residues. Trimming removed 4 bases from V and 0 bases from J, with 10 bases in between. The CDR3 nucleotides read TGTGCCAGCAGCTCGAGCGACAGCTCTGGAAACACCATATATTTT. Translating gives CASSSSDSSGNTIYF.

This clone was counted once. V gene TRBV28 combines with J gene TRBJ2-7; D could derive from TRBD1 or TRBD2 (5 bases each). CDR3 size: 12 residues. Germline CDR1 and CDR2: MDHEN and SYDVKM. V gave up 7 bases and J gave up 6 bases, with 13 bases separating them. In DNA, the CDR3 is TGTGCCAGCAACGAGGGGTCGGGCGAGCAGTACTTC. Protein product: CASNEGSGEQYF.

CDR3 amino acids: CASSLGESGGGDTQYF. The CDR3 nucleotides are TGCGCCAGCAGCTTGGGGGAGAGCGGAGGAGGGGATACGCAGTATTTT. This chain uses TRBV5-1 with TRBJ2-3; weak D call: TRBD2 (6 bases). Germline V gene data show CDR1 as SGHRS and CDR2 as YFSETQ. With 0 bases removed from V and 6 bases from J, the gap between germline ends came to 17 bases. The CDR3 has 16 residues.

This clone was observed a few times. The chain has TRBV28 and TRBJ1-1, with D perhaps matching TRBD1 (6 bases). The germline V gene encodes CDR1 MDHEN and CDR2 SYDVKM. CDR3 size: 16 residues. V shed 1 base and J shed 2 bases, with 14 bases lying between them. The CDR3 sequence is CASSLYLGGGNTEAFF. In DNA form, the CDR3 reads TGTGCCAGCAGTTTATATCTGGGGGGGGGCAACACTGAAGCTTTCTTT.

This sequence joins TRBV19 and TRBJ2-7; TRBD1 might be the D (6 bases). Germline lookup yields CDR1 LNHDA and CDR2 SQIVND (reference sequence). The CDR3 length is 17 residues. V was cut by 0 bases and J by 2 bases, with 17 bases left in between. CDR3 protein: CASSIDTPQDRAYEQYF. Here the CDR3 DNA reads TGTGCCAGTAGTATAGATACGCCTCAGGACAGAGCCTACGAGCAGTACTTC.

The rearrangement links TRBV4-2 to TRBJ2-3; a weak D match, TRBD2 (5 bases). The germline V gene encodes CDR1 LGHNA and CDR2 YNFKEQ. Trimming pared 3 bases from V and 5 bases from J, leaving 18 bases between. The CDR3 is made up of 16 amino acids. CDR3 sequence reads: CASSHQTGVGGDTQYF. The CDR3 DNA is TGTGCCAGCAGCCACCAAACTGGGGTTGGAGGAGATACGCAGTATTTT.

The rearrangement joins TRBV27 to TRBJ2-7; 8 nucleotides align to TRBD2. The V segment lost 5 bases and the J segment 4 bases; nucleotides outside the gene matches: 7. There are 14 residues in the CDR3. In germline, CDR1 is MNHEY, CDR2 SMNVEV (reference sequence). CDR3 bases: TGTGCCAGCAGTAGGCCGGGACTAGGGTACGAGCAGTACTTC. Translating gives CASSRPGLGYEQYF.

Here the CDR3 DNA reads TGTGCCAGCAGCCTGGACAGGTCCACTGGGGAGCTGTTTTTT. Its protein is CASSLDRSTGELFF. The V gene is TRBV2, the J gene TRBJ2-2, with 7 bases fitting TRBD1. Germline V CDR1 and CDR2: SNHLY, FYNNEI. V lost 6 bases, J lost 8 bases, and 9 bases stayed unmatched. This CDR3 has 14 amino acids.

The V gene is TRBV19, the J gene TRBJ1-2; D is undetermined. The V gene lost 3 bases and the J gene lost 0 bases, with 5 bases spanning the gap. Germline V gives CDR1 LNHDA, CDR2 SQIVND (reference sequence). The CDR3 runs 13 residues. CDR3 residues: CASSMTANYGYTF. In DNA form, the CDR3 reads TGTGCCAGTAGTATGACTGCTAACTATGGCTACACCTTC. Complete variable domain (other parts from reference TRBV19 and TRBJ1-2): DGGITQSPKYLFRKEGQNVTLSCEQNLNHDAMYWYRQDPGQGLRLIYYSQIVNDFQKGDIAEGYSVSREKKESFPLTVTSAQKNPTAFYLCASSMTANYGYTFGSGTRLTVV.

The CDR3: CASSQTGVGVTDTQYF. CDR3 bases: TGCGCCAGCAGCCAGACAGGGGTAGGGGTAACAGATACGCAGTATTTT. V is TRBV4-1 and J is TRBJ2-3, with TRBD1 matching over 8 bases. Germline trimming cut 3 bases from V and 3 bases from J; bases unmatched to any gene: 8. This CDR3 region has 16 residues. Germline V CDR1 and CDR2: MGHRA, YSYEKL.

This clone was recorded once. The chain joins TRBV7-2 to TRBJ1-2; D uncertain. Deletions cut 5 bases from V and 4 bases from J, with 14 bases between. The CDR3 contains 14 residues. The germline gives CDR1 SGHTA, CDR2 FQGNSA. The CDR3 loop is CASSVSRVSYGYTF. CDR3 nucleotide sequence: TGTGCCAGCAGCGTTTCTCGGGTTTCCTATGGCTACACCTTC. Looking up the rest from reference TRBV7-2 and TRBJ1-2 gives the full variable domain: GAGVSQSPSNKVTEKGKDVELRCDPISGHTALYWYRQSLGQGLEFLIYFQGNSAPDKSGLPSDRFSAERTGGSVSTLTIQRTQQEDSAVYLCASSVSRVSYGYTFGSGTRLTVV.